Listed below are T cell receptor beta chains from one sample, sequenced in a study of shared clonotypes between healthy human individuals. Profiling relied on immunoSEQ multiplex PCR, and the TCRdb table lists in-frame clones only, not all of them. The sample carries about 1.1 million clones, 70% to 80% recorded once. The sample taken for sequencing was memory CD4+ T cells from PBMCs. These receptors were taken from a man between 18 and 35 years old in good health. Some clones in this sample may be carry-over from other donors' samples. CDR3s include the opening cysteine and the closing phenylalanine or tryptophan. A D gene is named only where the DNA matches it firmly. The size field is filled for only some rows; it gives once, few, many or a size class.

d_call cdr3_length j_call v_call clone_size cdr3_aa cdr3_nt
TRBD2 15 TRBJ2-7 TRBV19 . CASSIGLAGAGEQYF TGTGCCAGTAGTATAGGGCTAGCGGGAGCCGGCGAGCAGTACTTC
. 14 TRBJ2-1 TRBV11-3 . CASTPGGSTHEQFF TGTGCCAGCACCCCTGGGGGTAGCACGCATGAGCAGTTCTTC
. 13 TRBJ2-7 TRBV28 . CASSLGGIYEQYF TGTGCCAGCAGTTTAGGGGGGATCTACGAGCAGTACTTC
TRBD1 15 TRBJ1-1 TRBV27 . CASSSWTGGSPEAFF TGTGCCAGCAGTTCCTGGACAGGGGGCTCCCCGGAGGCTTTCTTT
TRBD2 17 TRBJ2-5 TRBV18 . CASSPGTSGRARETQYF TGTGCCAGCTCACCGGGGACTAGCGGGAGGGCCCGAGAGACCCAGTACTTC
TRBD2 15 TRBJ2-1 TRBV18 . CASSRRGTSYNEQFF TGTGCCAGCTCGCGGCGGGGGACCTCCTACAATGAGCAGTTCTTC
. 14 TRBJ1-2 TRBV4-1 . CASSLPFGGGGYTF TGCGCCAGCAGCCTTCCTTTCGGGGGGGGCGGCTACACCTTC
TRBD1 13 TRBJ1-2 TRBV6-5 few CASRMTGLDGYTF TGTGCCAGCAGGATGACAGGGTTAGATGGCTACACCTTC
. 15 TRBJ1-1 TRBV28 . CASSPQKGIVGRAFF TGTGCCAGCAGTCCCCAAAAGGGAATCGTGGGTAGAGCTTTCTTT
TRBD2 19 TRBJ2-3 TRBV7-4 . CASSLRGKISGTGTDTQYF TGTGCCAGCAGCTTAAGGGGGAAAATTAGCGGGACGGGCACAGATACGCAGTATTTT
. 11 TRBJ1-2 TRBV5-1 few CASSLENGYTF TGCGCCAGCAGCTTGGAGAATGGCTACACCTTC
. 17 TRBJ2-2 TRBV18 . CASSVLSWNLDTGELFF TGTGCCAGCTCGGTACTTAGTTGGAACCTTGACACCGGGGAGCTGTTTTTT
. 14 TRBJ1-1 TRBV2 few CASRSRGMNTEAFF TGTGCCAGCAGATCGCGGGGGATGAACACTGAAGCTTTCTTT
TRBD1 15 TRBJ1-5 TRBV5-1 . CASSLYRGHHQPQHF TGCGCCAGCAGCTTATACAGGGGGCATCATCAGCCCCAGCATTTT
. 17 TRBJ2-4 TRBV4-3 . CASSIGTDRGGRNIQYF TGCGCCAGCAGCATCGGGACGGATAGGGGGGGGCGAAACATTCAGTACTTC
. 13 TRBJ1-5 TRBV7-2 few CASSSDRHQPQHF TGTGCCAGCAGCTCCGACAGACATCAGCCCCAGCATTTT
TRBD1 16 TRBJ1-3 TRBV7-2 once CASSLSQGAGGNTIYF TGTGCCAGCAGCTTAAGTCAGGGGGCAGGTGGAAACACCATATATTTT
. 13 TRBJ2-7 TRBV7-2 once CASSPTGSYEQYF TGTGCCAGCAGCCCAACCGGCTCCTACGAGCAGTACTTC
TRBD2 18 TRBJ2-3 TRBV5-1 . CASSLVLGIAGSTDTQYF TGCGCCAGCAGCTTGGTGTTGGGTATAGCGGGTAGCACAGATACGCAGTATTTT
. 13 TRBJ2-1 TRBV7-9 . CASSLAAGNEQFF TGTGCCAGCAGCTTAGCGGCGGGCAATGAGCAGTTCTTC